This T cell receptor (beta chain) comes out of a study of T cell responses to AZD1222 COVID-19 vaccine. Study observations and caveats: Clonal diversity was possibly underestimated, and the donors were mostly white British, with more females. The study reported that nearly half of spike-specific TCRs target unmutated variant regions.

There are 13 residues in the CDR3. With 3 bases removed from V and 7 bases from J, the gap between germline ends came to 7 bases. Germline CDR1 and CDR2: LGHDT and YNNKEL (reference sequence). Note on this clone: The antigen is undetermined.

The table came from immunoSEQ multiplex PCR; TCRdb's copy has only in-frame clones and leaves some out. The data hold roughly 120,000 clones, with over 75% observed a single time. This clonotype was sampled from an adult in good health. This rearrangement joins TRBV3-1 (or the pseudogene TRBV3-2) to TRBJ1-6; possibly TRBD1 for D (5 bases). The source material was peripheral blood, sampled on day 0 of AZD1222 vaccination. The CDR3 DNA reads TGTGCCAGCAGCCAGGGGGGAAATTCACCCCTCCACTTT. This sequence encodes CASSQGGNSPLHF.